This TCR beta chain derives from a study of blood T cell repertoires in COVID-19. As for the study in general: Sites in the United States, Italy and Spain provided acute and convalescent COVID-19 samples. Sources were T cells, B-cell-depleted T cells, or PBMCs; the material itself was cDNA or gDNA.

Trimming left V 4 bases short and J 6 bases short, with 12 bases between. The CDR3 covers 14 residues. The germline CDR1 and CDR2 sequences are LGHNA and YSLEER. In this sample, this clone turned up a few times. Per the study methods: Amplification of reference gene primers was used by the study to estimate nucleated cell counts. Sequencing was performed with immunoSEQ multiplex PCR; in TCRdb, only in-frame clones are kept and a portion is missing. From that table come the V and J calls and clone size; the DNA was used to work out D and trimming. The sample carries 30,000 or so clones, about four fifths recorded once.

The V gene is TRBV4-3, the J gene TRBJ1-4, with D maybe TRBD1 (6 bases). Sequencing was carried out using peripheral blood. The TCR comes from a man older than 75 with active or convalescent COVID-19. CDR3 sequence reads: CASSPQGPYEKLFF. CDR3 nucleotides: TGCGCCAGCAGCCCTCAGGGGCCCTATGAAAAACTGTTTTTT.